These 11 T cell receptor beta chains were sequenced from one sample in a study of vaccination and CD4 T cells after COVID-19 (dated by TCRdb to the early 2020s). For these TCRs, the target antigens are not known. Interpreted using the paper, the treatment or condition label stands for: approximately 10-day PBMC culture with coronavirus spike peptide pools or control peptides (ViraFEST assay). The method behind the library was PCR. Sequenced using an Illumina iSeq 100. DNA from cultured CD4+ T cells was subjected to TCR sequencing with the Oncomine TCR Beta short-read assay at the Johns Hopkins FTIC core. TCRdb cleaned the public reads at Q25 with fastp, built clones with MiXCR and kept in-frame beta chains. CDR3 protein duplicates are merged, each entry listing the most common genes and DNA. This sample lists about 18,000 distinct CDR3 sequences; approximately 49% were detected once. Approximately 7% of the sample belongs to the ten largest clones.

Source material: CD4+ T cells from blood, cultured in vitro. Every receptor here comes from a human donor who had recovered from COVID-19.

The rearrangement joins TRBV7-2 to TRBJ2-5; D may match TRBD1 or TRBD2 (5 bases each). Germline V gene data show CDR1 as SGHTA and CDR2 as FQGNSA. Trimming stripped 5 bases from V and 5 bases from J, with 12 bases between. The CDR3 covers 13 residues. The CDR3 is CASSPRGGETQYF. Here the CDR3 DNA reads TGTGCCAGCAGCCCCCGGGGCGGTGAGACCCAGTACTTC.

V gene TRBV19 combines with J gene TRBJ1-2; possible D gene TRBD1, 6 bases. CDR1 is LNHDA, CDR2 SQIVND, per germline (reference sequence). The CDR3 has 15 amino acids. The V gene lost 5 bases and the J gene lost 4 bases, with 17 bases spanning the gap. CDR3: CASSRTGGAGYGYTF. As DNA, the CDR3 is TGTGCCAGTAGTCGGACCGGGGGCGCAGGCTATGGCTACACCTTC.

The chain has TRBV7-2 and TRBJ1-1, with 7 bases aligning to TRBD1. Germline V lookup: CDR1 SGHTA, CDR2 FQGNSA. The CDR3 runs 14 residues. V lost 0 bases to trimming and J lost 5 bases; unmatched junction nucleotides: 3. The CDR3 DNA reads as TGTGCCAGCAGCTTAGCGAGGGGGCGGACTGAAGCTTTCTTT. This translates into CASSLARGRTEAFF.

This rearrangement joins TRBV12-3 or TRBV12-4 to TRBJ2-7; D is undetermined. V lost 6 bases, J lost 0 bases, and 12 bases lay in between. The CDR3 loop spans 14 amino acids. DNA for the CDR3: TGTGCCAGCAGGGCGACCGTAAGCTCCTACGAGCAGTACTTC. Its translation is CASRATVSSYEQYF.

The V and J genes are TRBV6-2 or TRBV6-3 and TRBJ2-3; TRBD2 aligns across 10 bases. The V segment lost 6 bases and the J segment 5 bases; nucleotides outside the gene matches: 2. The length of the CDR3 is 13 residues. Germline V gives CDR1 MNHEY, CDR2 SVGEGT. CDR3 DNA: TGTGCCAGCAGAGGGACTAGCGAAGATACGCAGTATTTT. It is translated as CASRGTSEDTQYF.

This sequence joins TRBV19 and TRBJ1-2; possible D gene TRBD1, 5 bases. There are 14 residues in the CDR3. Germline V lookup: CDR1 LNHDA, CDR2 SQIVND (reference sequence). Trimming took off 1 base at V and 2 bases at J, with 8 bases between the two ends. The CDR3, as DNA: TGTGCCAGTAGTATAGCCGGGGCGAACTATGGCTACACCTTC. It specifies CASSIAGANYGYTF.

DNA for the CDR3: TGTGCCAGCAGCCAAGATTCAGGTTTCCCTGAAGCTTTCTTT. This encodes CASSQDSGFPEAFF. This chain uses TRBV3-1 with TRBJ1-1; D gene unclear. Trimming pared 0 bases from V and 6 bases from J, leaving 11 bases between. There are 14 residues in the CDR3. Germline CDR1 is LGHDT and CDR2 is YNNKEL (reference sequence).

V and J are TRBV5-1 and TRBJ1-6; tentatively, D is TRBD1 (6 bases). The germline CDR1 and CDR2 sequences are SGHRS and YFSETQ. Trimming removed 6 bases at V and 11 bases at J, with 18 bases between. This CDR3 is built from 14 residues. CDR3 protein: CASKTGQLEAPLHF. The DNA for the CDR3 is TGCGCCAGCAAGACCGGACAGTTGGAAGCACCCCTCCACTTT.

V gene TRBV21-1 combines with J gene TRBJ2-5; the listed D gene, TRBD2, was not tested against the DNA. TRBV21-1 is classified as a pseudogene. CDR3 length: 18 amino acids. The CDR3 bases are TGTGCCAGCAGCCCCCCCGAGACTAGCGGGCTGCGCGAAGAGACCCAGTACTTC. Translation gives CASSPPETSGLREETQYF.

This clonotype was recorded a few times. This chain joins TRBV20-1 and TRBJ1-3, with 10 bases identical to TRBD1. The CDR3 loop spans 14 amino acids. Trimming removed 5 bases from V and 4 bases from J; junction bases left unmatched: 5. Germline-derived CDR1 and CDR2 are DFQATT and SNEGSKA (reference sequence). The CDR3 nucleotides are TGCAGTGCTGTAGGACAGGGGGTCGGAAACACCATATATTTT. This encodes CSAVGQGVGNTIYF.

This clonotype is deemed medium-sized. The chain joins TRBV6-1 to TRBJ2-1; TRBD2 matches at 8 bases. V lost 4 bases and J lost 3; bases outside the gene matches: 5. Per germline, CDR1 MNHNS and CDR2 SASEGT. This CDR3 is 15 amino acids long. The CDR3: CASSVTSENYNEQFF. In nucleotides, the CDR3 is TGTGCCAGCAGTGTGACTAGCGAGAACTACAATGAGCAGTTCTTC.